Detailed here is one TCR beta chain. The target antigen is unknown. TCRdb analysed the RT-PCR reads with MiXCR anew, one entry per CDR3 protein. In the table there are 800,000 or so distinct CDR3 sequences, around 21% of which are singletons. CDR3 length: 15 residues. In germline, CDR1 is MNHNS, CDR2 SASEGT. V was clipped by 8 bases and J by 7 bases; unmatched bases: 13. The source of the sample is a study of response to subunit inactivated influenza vaccine. Notes on the study in general: The authors put forward the suggestion that each seasonal influenza vaccination may bring in only a limited number of new T cells.

This chain joins TRBV6-1 and TRBJ2-2, with 7 positions matching TRBD1. This sequence originates from a man between 45 and 60 years old who received an inactivated influenza vaccine. Specimen: PBMCs from blood, collected 5 days after vaccination. CDR3 residues: CASLTNRGTFGELFF. CDR3 DNA sequence: TGTGCCAGCTTAACGAACAGGGGAACTTTCGGGGAGCTGTTTTTT.